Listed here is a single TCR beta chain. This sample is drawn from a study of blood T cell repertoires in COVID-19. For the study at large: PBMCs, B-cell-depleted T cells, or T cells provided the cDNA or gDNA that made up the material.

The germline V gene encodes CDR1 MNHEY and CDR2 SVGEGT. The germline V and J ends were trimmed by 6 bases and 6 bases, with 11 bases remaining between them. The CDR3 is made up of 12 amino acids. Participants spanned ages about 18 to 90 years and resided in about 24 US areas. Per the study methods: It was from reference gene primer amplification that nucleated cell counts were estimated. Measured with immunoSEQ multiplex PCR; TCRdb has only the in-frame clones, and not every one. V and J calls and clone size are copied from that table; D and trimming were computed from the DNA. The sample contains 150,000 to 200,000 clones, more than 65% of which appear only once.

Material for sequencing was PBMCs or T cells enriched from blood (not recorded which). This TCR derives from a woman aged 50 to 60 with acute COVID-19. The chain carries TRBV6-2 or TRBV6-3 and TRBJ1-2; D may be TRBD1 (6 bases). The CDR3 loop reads CASSRTGNGYTF. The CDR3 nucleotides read TGTGCCAGCAGCCGAACAGGGAATGGCTACACCTTC.